This T cell receptor beta chain originates from a study of T cell repertoires in cytomegalovirus infection. Study-wide background: Indicated by public TCR beta signatures were CMV infection and matching HLA type. Study results and caveats: The ex vivo response showed dominance by HLA-C-restricted CMV-specific TCR beta clonotypes.

Points on this clonotype: The antigen is undetermined.

TCRdb reprocessed the reads via MiXCR and lists one record per CDR3 protein. The sample gives more than 150,000 distinct CDR3 sequences, roughly 30% of which show up once; just over 30% is in the top ten. Trimming cost V 5 bases and J 4 bases, with 8 bases left between them. The CDR3 extends over 12 amino acids. CDR1 is GTSNPN, CDR2 SVGIG, per germline (reference sequence). V gene TRBV30 combines with J gene TRBJ1-4; a weak D match, TRBD1 (5 bases). The sample taken for sequencing was PBMCs. This receptor was obtained from a human donor in good health (CMV status not recorded). Some clones in this sample may be carry-over from other donors' samples. Here the CDR3 DNA reads TGTGCCTGGGGACAAAATAATGAAAAACTGTTTTTT. Its translation: CAWGQNNEKLFF.